The rows below give T cell receptor beta chains drawn from one sample of a study of molecular identifiers for immune sequencing clone quantification. TCRdb fed the PCR reads into MiXCR, producing one record per CDR3 protein. The table includes around 470,000 distinct CDR3 sequences, roughly a fifth detected once. Sequencing was performed on naive CD8+ T cells from blood, with Jurkat cell RNA spiked in. The receptors come from a human donor in good health. Some libraries in this study had Jurkat cell RNA spiked in. Each CDR3 is given with its conserved first and last residue. D genes are given only for firm matches. Only part of the rows carry a size: once, few, many, or a class if the clone is expanded.

J: TRBJ1-4; V: TRBV20-1; size: few; D: .; DNA: TGCAGTGCTAGAGGGGCCTTATATGAAAAACTGTTTTTT; CDR3: CSARGALYEKLFF
J: TRBJ1-1; V: TRBV12-3/TRBV12-4; size: many; D: .; DNA: TGTGCCAGCACCAACTACAGGATGAACACTGAAGCTTTCTTT; CDR3: CASTNYRMNTEAFF
J: TRBJ2-2; V: TRBV4-3; size: .; D: .; DNA: TGCGCCAGCAGACAAGATTGGGGGGCGGACACCGGGGAGCTGTTTTTT; CDR3: CASRQDWGADTGELFF
J: TRBJ2-5; V: TRBV20-1; size: many; D: .; DNA: TGCAGTGCTAGGGGTCAGCTTCAGGTCACCCAGTACTTC; CDR3: CSARGQLQVTQYF
J: TRBJ1-5; V: TRBV18; size: few; D: TRBD1; DNA: TGTGCCAGCTCGTCCATAAACGGGACAGGGGGCGCGTGGAGCAATCAGCCCCAGCATTTT; CDR3: CASSSINGTGGAWSNQPQHF
J: TRBJ2-3; V: TRBV20-1; size: .; D: .; DNA: TGCAGTGCTAGAGATCCCGGTCGGCAGGGCGTCACAGATACGCAGTATTTT; CDR3: CSARDPGRQGVTDTQYF
J: TRBJ1-5; V: TRBV23-1; size: many; D: .; DNA: TGCGCCAGCAGTCGGGGAGGGGAAATCTATCAGCCCCAGCATTTT; CDR3: CASSRGGEIYQPQHF
J: TRBJ2-1; V: TRBV13; size: .; D: .; DNA: TGTGCCAGCAGCTTAGACTTTTCGGCAGCCTACAATGGGCAGTTCTTC; CDR3: CASSLDFSAAYNGQFF
J: TRBJ2-7; V: TRBV2; size: few; D: .; DNA: TGTGCCAGCAGTACCGGACAGCCCGCCTCCTACGAGCAGTACTTC; CDR3: CASSTGQPASYEQYF
J: TRBJ2-5; V: TRBV7-6; size: few; D: TRBD2; DNA: TGTGCCAGCAGTCCCTTAGTAGGGCTAGCGGGACAAGAGACCCAGTACTTC; CDR3: CASSPLVGLAGQETQYF
J: TRBJ1-3; V: TRBV7-2; size: .; D: .; DNA: TGTACCAGCAGCTTCGCAGGCAACTCTGGAAACACCATATATTTT; CDR3: CTSSFAGNSGNTIYF
J: TRBJ2-2; V: TRBV27; size: .; D: .; DNA: TGTGCCAGCAGTTTATCTGCTGGAACTGCGAACACCGGGGAGCTGTTTTTT; CDR3: CASSLSAGTANTGELFF
J: TRBJ2-1; V: TRBV19; size: .; D: TRBD2; DNA: TGTGCCAGTAGTAAGGGACTAGCGGGGTACAATGAGCAGTTCTTC; CDR3: CASSKGLAGYNEQFF
J: TRBJ2-7; V: TRBV6-5; size: many; D: TRBD1; DNA: TGTGCCAGCAGATTGAGCCGGGACAGCCCCTACGAGCAGTACTTC; CDR3: CASRLSRDSPYEQYF
J: TRBJ2-3; V: TRBV24-1; size: .; D: TRBD1; DNA: TGTGCCACTGGTGCCGGGACAGACTACACAGATACGCAGTATTTT; CDR3: CATGAGTDYTDTQYF
J: TRBJ2-7; V: TRBV7-9; size: many; D: .; DNA: TGTGCCAGCAGCCTGACAGGCCTAACACACTACGAGCAGTACTTC; CDR3: CASSLTGLTHYEQYF
J: TRBJ1-1; V: TRBV12-5; size: .; D: .; DNA: TGTGCTAGTGTCGGGTCCATGAACACTGAAGCTTTCTTT; CDR3: CASVGSMNTEAFF
J: TRBJ1-1; V: TRBV7-6; size: .; D: TRBD1; DNA: TGTGCCAGCAGCTTTGACAGGGGTGCCACTGAAGCTTTCTTT; CDR3: CASSFDRGATEAFF
J: TRBJ1-1; V: TRBV5-4; size: many; D: .; DNA: TGTGCCAGCAGCGCGTTTGGCACTGAAGCTTTCTTT; CDR3: CASSAFGTEAFF
J: TRBJ1-5; V: TRBV7-2; size: many; D: .; DNA: TGTGCCAGCAGCTTAGCTGGGGACGGCAATCAGCCCCAGCATTTT; CDR3: CASSLAGDGNQPQHF
J: TRBJ1-1; V: TRBV2; size: many; D: .; DNA: TGTGCCAGCAGTGAAGGGGGAGAGATGAACACTGAAGCTTTCTTT; CDR3: CASSEGGEMNTEAFF
J: TRBJ2-1; V: TRBV28; size: .; D: .; DNA: TGTGCCAGCAGTTCCGGGACACAAAAGGCCGAGCAGTTCTTC; CDR3: CASSSGTQKAEQFF
J: TRBJ2-1; V: TRBV7-6; size: many; D: .; DNA: TGTGCCAGCAGCTTACAGGGTCCCTACAATGAGCAGTTCTTC; CDR3: CASSLQGPYNEQFF
J: TRBJ2-7; V: TRBV7-2; size: many; D: .; DNA: TGTGCCAGCAGCCTGACAGCTTACTACGAGCAGTACTTC; CDR3: CASSLTAYYEQYF
J: TRBJ1-3; V: TRBV19; size: few; D: .; DNA: TGTGCCAGTAGCTACGACTCTGGAAACACCATATATTTT; CDR3: CASSYDSGNTIYF
J: TRBJ2-5; V: TRBV14; size: many; D: .; DNA: TGTGCCAGCAGCCAAGAACGAAGTCATACCCAGTACTTC; CDR3: CASSQERSHTQYF
J: TRBJ2-7; V: TRBV30; size: few; D: .; DNA: TGTGCCTGGAGTGTACGGTACACCCCCTACGAGCAGTACTTC; CDR3: CAWSVRYTPYEQYF
J: TRBJ2-1; V: TRBV5-1; size: many; D: .; DNA: TGCGCCAGCACCCCGGAGGGGCGCAAAGAAAATGAGCAGTTCTTC; CDR3: CASTPEGRKENEQFF
J: TRBJ1-4; V: TRBV6-5; size: few; D: .; DNA: TGTGCCAGCGGGACGGGCGTCCTGGGGGAAAAACTGTTTTTT; CDR3: CASGTGVLGEKLFF
J: TRBJ2-5; V: TRBV28; size: many; D: .; DNA: TGTGCCACAAGAGGGGGGGGCCTCCAAGAGACCCAGTACTTC; CDR3: CATRGGGLQETQYF
J: TRBJ1-4; V: TRBV3-1; size: .; D: .; DNA: TGTGCCAGCAGCCAAGGATCTGTCGATGAAAAACTGTTTTTT; CDR3: CASSQGSVDEKLFF
J: TRBJ2-5; V: TRBV5-6; size: .; D: .; DNA: TGTGCCAGCAGCTCTAAGTACCAAGAGACCCAGTACTTC; CDR3: CASSSKYQETQYF
J: TRBJ2-1; V: TRBV15; size: few; D: TRBD2; DNA: TGTGCCACCAGTATTAGCGGGGGGGCTAATGAGCAGTTCTTC; CDR3: CATSISGGANEQFF
J: TRBJ1-1; V: TRBV15; size: many; D: .; DNA: TGTGCCACCAGCAGAGAAGGGGGGATGGAAGCTTTCTTT; CDR3: CATSREGGMEAFF
J: TRBJ2-3; V: TRBV4-2; size: .; D: TRBD2; DNA: TGTGCCAGCAGCCAACTTCCGGGACTAGCGGGAGGGTATAGCACAGATACGCAGTATTTT; CDR3: CASSQLPGLAGGYSTDTQYF
J: TRBJ2-7; V: TRBV27; size: many; D: TRBD2; DNA: TGTGCCAGCAGTCCGGGACTAGCGGTCTACGAGCAGTACTTC; CDR3: CASSPGLAVYEQYF
J: TRBJ1-1; V: TRBV6-6; size: .; D: .; DNA: TGTGCCGCTGGATGGACGGGCATGAACACTGAAGCTTTCTTT; CDR3: CAAGWTGMNTEAFF
J: TRBJ2-1; V: TRBV12-3/TRBV12-4; size: few; D: TRBD2; DNA: TGTGCCAGCAGCTGGAAGGGGGGACTAGCGGGGTTGAACACCTACAATGAGCAGTTCTTC; CDR3: CASSWKGGLAGLNTYNEQFF
J: TRBJ2-2; V: TRBV12-3/TRBV12-4; size: few; D: .; DNA: TGTGCCAGCACCTTCAGGAGGACCGGGGAGCTGTTTTTT; CDR3: CASTFRRTGELFF
J: TRBJ2-7; V: TRBV20-1; size: few; D: .; DNA: TGCAGGGGTGGTGGGACCAATACCTACGAGCAGTACTTC; CDR3: CRGGGTNTYEQYF
J: TRBJ2-5; V: TRBV20-1; size: .; D: .; DNA: TGCAGTGCTAGCACAGACCAAGAGACCCAGTACTTC; CDR3: CSASTDQETQYF
J: TRBJ1-6; V: TRBV5-1; size: .; D: TRBD1; DNA: TGCGCCAGCAGCTTGGCCGTCATTGGACAGGGGTATTCACCCCTCCACTTT; CDR3: CASSLAVIGQGYSPLHF
J: TRBJ2-5; V: TRBV27; size: few; D: TRBD1; DNA: TGTGCCAGCAATTTTCAGGGGGCCCGGGAGGAGACCCAGTACTTC; CDR3: CASNFQGAREETQYF
J: TRBJ2-5; V: TRBV27; size: few; D: TRBD2; DNA: TGTGCCAGCAGTTTATATGGGACTAGCGCTAGTCAAGAGACCCAGTACTTC; CDR3: CASSLYGTSASQETQYF
J: TRBJ2-6; V: TRBV6-1; size: many; D: .; DNA: TGTGCCAGCAAAACCCAGGGGTCTTCTAGCTCTGGGGCCAACGTCCTGACTTTC; CDR3: CASKTQGSSSSGANVLTF
J: TRBJ2-7; V: TRBV30; size: few; D: .; DNA: TGTGCCTGGAGTGTAAATATTCTCTACGAGCAGTACTTC; CDR3: CAWSVNILYEQYF
J: TRBJ2-1; V: TRBV30; size: few; D: TRBD2; DNA: TGTGCCTCCCAGCCCGGGACTAGCTTAACCGATGAGCAGTTCTTC; CDR3: CASQPGTSLTDEQFF
J: TRBJ2-1; V: TRBV12-3/TRBV12-4; size: .; D: .; DNA: TGTGCCAGCACCAAAATGTGGGATGAGCAGTTCTTC; CDR3: CASTKMWDEQFF
J: TRBJ2-7; V: TRBV12-5; size: few; D: TRBD1; DNA: TGTGCTAGTGGTGGGGGACAGGGATATAACTACGAGCAGTACTTC; CDR3: CASGGGQGYNYEQYF
J: TRBJ2-1; V: TRBV12-5; size: .; D: .; DNA: TGTGCTAGTGGTCCCACCCCTGGGTACAATGAGCAGTTCTTC; CDR3: CASGPTPGYNEQFF
J: TRBJ2-7; V: TRBV20-1; size: once; D: TRBD2; DNA: TGCAGTGCTAGACCAGCCCCTGGGACTATCCTCGAGCAGTACTTC; CDR3: CSARPAPGTILEQYF